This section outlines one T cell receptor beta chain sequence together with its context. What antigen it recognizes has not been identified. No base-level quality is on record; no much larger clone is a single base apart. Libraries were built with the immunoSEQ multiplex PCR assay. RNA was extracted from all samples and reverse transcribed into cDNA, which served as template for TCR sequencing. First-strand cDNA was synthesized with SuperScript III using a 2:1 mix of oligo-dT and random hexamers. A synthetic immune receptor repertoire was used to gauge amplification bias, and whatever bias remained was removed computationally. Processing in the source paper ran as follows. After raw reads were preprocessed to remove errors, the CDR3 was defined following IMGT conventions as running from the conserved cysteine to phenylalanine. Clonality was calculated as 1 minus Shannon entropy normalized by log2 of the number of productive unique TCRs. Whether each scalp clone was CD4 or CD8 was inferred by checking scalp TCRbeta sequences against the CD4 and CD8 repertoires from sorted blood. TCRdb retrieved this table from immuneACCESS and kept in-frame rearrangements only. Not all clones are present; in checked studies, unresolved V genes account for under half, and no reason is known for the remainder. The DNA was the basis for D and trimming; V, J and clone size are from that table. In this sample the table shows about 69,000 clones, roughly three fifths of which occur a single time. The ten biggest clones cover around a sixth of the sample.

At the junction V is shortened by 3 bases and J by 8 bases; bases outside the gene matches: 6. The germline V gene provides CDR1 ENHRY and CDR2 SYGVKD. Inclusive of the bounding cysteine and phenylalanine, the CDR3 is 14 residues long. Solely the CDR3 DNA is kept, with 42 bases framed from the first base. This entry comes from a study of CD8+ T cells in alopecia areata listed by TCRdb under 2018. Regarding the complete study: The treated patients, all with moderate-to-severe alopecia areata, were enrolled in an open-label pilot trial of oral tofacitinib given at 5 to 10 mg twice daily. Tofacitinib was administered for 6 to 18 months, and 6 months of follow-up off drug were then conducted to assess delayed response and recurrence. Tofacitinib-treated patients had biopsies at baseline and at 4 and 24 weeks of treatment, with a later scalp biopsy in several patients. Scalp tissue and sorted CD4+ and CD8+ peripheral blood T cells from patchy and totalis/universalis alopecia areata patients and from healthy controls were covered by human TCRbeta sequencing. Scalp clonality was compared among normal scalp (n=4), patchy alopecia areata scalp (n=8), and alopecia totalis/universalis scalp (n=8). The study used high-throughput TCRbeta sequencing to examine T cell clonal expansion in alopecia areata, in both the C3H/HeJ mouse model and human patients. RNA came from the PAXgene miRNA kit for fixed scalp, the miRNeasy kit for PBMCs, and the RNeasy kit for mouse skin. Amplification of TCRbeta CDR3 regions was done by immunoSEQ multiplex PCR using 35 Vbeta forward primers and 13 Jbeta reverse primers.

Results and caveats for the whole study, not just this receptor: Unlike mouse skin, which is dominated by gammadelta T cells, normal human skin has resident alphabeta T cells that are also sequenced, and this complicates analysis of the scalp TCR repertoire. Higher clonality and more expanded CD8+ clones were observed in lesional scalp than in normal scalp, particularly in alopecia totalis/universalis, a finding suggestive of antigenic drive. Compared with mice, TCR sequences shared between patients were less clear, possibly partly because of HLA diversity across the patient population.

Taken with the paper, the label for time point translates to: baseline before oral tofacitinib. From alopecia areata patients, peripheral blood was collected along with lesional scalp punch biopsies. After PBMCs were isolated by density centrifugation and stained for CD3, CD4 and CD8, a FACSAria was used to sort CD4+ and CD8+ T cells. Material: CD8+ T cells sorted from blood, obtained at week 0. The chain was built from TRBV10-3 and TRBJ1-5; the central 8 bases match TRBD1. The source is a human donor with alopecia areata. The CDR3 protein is CAISETGGMEPQHF. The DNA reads TGTGCCATCAGTGAAACAGGGGGGATGGAGCCCCAGCATTTT.